Here is one T cell receptor (beta chain) with its context. Trimming removed 5 bases at V and 0 bases at J, with 8 bases between. The CDR3 totals 14 residues. In germline, CDR1 is LNHNV, CDR2 YYDKDF (reference sequence). The data were obtained in a study of cytomegalovirus exposure and HLA in healthy donors. The PCR was carried out with 60 Vbeta primers and 13 Jbeta primers. Clones were sequenced by immunoSEQ multiplex PCR, and TCRdb holds only the in-frame ones, with some missing. This sample's table has some 130,000 clones. Sequenced material: PBMCs. The sequence derives from a young man in good health and CMV-seronegative. The V and J genes are TRBV15 and TRBJ1-3; D is unresolved. The chain's CDR3 is CATSDLGSGNTIYF. Written as DNA, the CDR3 is TGTGCCACCAGCGACCTAGGCTCTGGAAACACCATATATTTT.